The clone carrying this T cell receptor (beta chain) appeared a few times. Its cognate antigen is unknown. Germline lookup yields CDR1 SNHLY and CDR2 FYNNEI. CDR3 length: 14 amino acids. This sample is part of a study of identical twins. Whole-study results and caveats: Abundant cord blood beta clonotypes carried fewer insertions; memory repertoires showed none.

Template switching added a universal primer site, and cDNA bore unique molecular identifiers. Each CDR3 protein gets one entry after TCRdb re-called the 5' RACE reads with MiXCR. Of 500,000 to 600,000 distinct CDR3 sequences in the sample, about 20% were seen once. These data were also filed under a second study, of T cells expressing NK-cell markers. From that paper: More than 5 donors showed dominant NKG2C+ clonotypes comprising about 1.0-7.5% of their CD8+ T cells.

The V call is TRBV2, the J call TRBJ2-3; 12 bases match TRBD2. The sequenced sample was CD4+ T cells sorted from blood. The source is a woman aged 18 to 35 in good health. CDR3 loop: CAAPSGGAKDTQYF. The CDR3, as DNA: TGTGCTGCCCCTAGCGGGGGGGCAAAAGATACGCAGTATTTT.